This T cell receptor beta chain was sequenced in a study of long-term antiretroviral therapy in people with HIV. Study in general: Samples from the earliest time points predate the 2015 immediate-ART recommendation by about a decade. General study findings and limits: Against controls, HIV repertoires showed narrower ranges of CDR3 length. Diversity measured after ART increased yet remained under transplant donor controls.

For this clone: The antigen remains undetermined.

This CDR3 has 15 amino acids. Trimming pared 2 bases from V and 2 bases from J, leaving 13 bases between. The germline CDR1 and CDR2 sequences are SGDLS and YYNGEE. Run at survey level, the immunoSEQ assay was version v3.0. Each sample had sequencing targeting about 35,000-50,000 T-cell genomes. The data were produced by immunoSEQ multiplex PCR, yet TCRdb's version contains in-frame clones alone and is incomplete. The sample includes about 12,000 clones, over 65% of them seen just once. Material: unsorted PBMCs, obtained about 3.3 years before starting antiretroviral therapy. This clonotype originated in a man in his forties with HIV. The genes are TRBV9 and TRBJ1-2; D call uncertain. CDR3 amino acids: CASSVSLGSNYGYTF. The CDR3 nucleotides read TGTGCCAGCAGCGTGAGCCTGGGGTCCAACTATGGCTACACCTTC. Combining the CDR3 with reference TRBV9 and TRBJ1-2 gives the whole variable domain DSGVTQTPKHLITATGQRVTLRCSPRSGDLSVYWYQQSLDQGLQFLIQYYNGEERAKGNILERFSAQQFPDLHSELNLSSLELGDSALYFCASSVSLGSNYGYTFGSGTRLTVV.